The source of this T cell receptor (beta chain) is a study of human T cells and chemical hapten exposure. Study details: For the roughly 26-week duration of the study, patients were given weekly doses of diphenylcyclopropenone on the scalp.

CDR3 length: 15 amino acids. V lost 0 bases to trimming and J lost 2 bases, with 10 bases between them. CDR1 and CDR2 from the germline V gene are SEHNR and FQNEAQ (reference sequence). The time point was: patch test 1, 2 weeks after DPC sensitization. Treatment described: therapeutic diphenylcyclopropenone sensitization with weekly scalp DPC. TCRdb re-called the RACE reads with MiXCR, one entry per CDR3 protein. The sample holds 180,000 or so distinct CDR3 sequences, under 25% seen once. Source: whole blood, taken in connection with sensitization to the hapten diphenylcyclopropenone (DPC). The genes are TRBV7-9 and TRBJ2-5, with a possible D match to TRBD1 (5 bases). The receptor was derived from a woman aged 45-59 years with alopecia areata. Some clones in this sample may be carry-over from other donors' samples. In DNA form, the CDR3 reads TGTGCCAGCAGCTTAGCGACAGATGCTCAAGAGACCCAGTACTTC. This codes for CASSLATDAQETQYF. Complete variable domain (other parts from reference TRBV7-9 and TRBJ2-5): DTGVSQNPRHKITKRGQNVTFRCDPISEHNRLYWYRQTLGQGPEFLTYFQNEAQLEKSRLLSDRFSAERPKGSFSTLEIQRTEQGDSAMYLCASSLATDAQETQYFGPGTRLLVL.